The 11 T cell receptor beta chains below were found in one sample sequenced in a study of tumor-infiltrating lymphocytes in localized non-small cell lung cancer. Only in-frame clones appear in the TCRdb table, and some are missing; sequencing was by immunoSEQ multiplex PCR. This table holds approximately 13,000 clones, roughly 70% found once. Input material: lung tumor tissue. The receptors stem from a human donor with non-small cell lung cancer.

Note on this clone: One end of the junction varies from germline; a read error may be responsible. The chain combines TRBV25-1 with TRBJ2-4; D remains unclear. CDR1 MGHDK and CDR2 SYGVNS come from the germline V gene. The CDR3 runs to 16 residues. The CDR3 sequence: CASSEHSNRLKSIQYF. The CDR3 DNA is TGTGCCAGCAGTGAACACAGCAATCGCCTGAAAAGCATTCAGTACTTC.

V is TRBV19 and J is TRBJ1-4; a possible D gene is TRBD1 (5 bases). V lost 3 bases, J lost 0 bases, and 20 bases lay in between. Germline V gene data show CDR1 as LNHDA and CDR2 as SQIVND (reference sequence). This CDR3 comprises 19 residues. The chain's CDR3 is CASSMTSILTGATNEKLFF. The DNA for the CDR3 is TGTGCCAGTAGTATGACCTCTATTCTTACAGGAGCAACTAATGAAAAACTGTTTTTT.

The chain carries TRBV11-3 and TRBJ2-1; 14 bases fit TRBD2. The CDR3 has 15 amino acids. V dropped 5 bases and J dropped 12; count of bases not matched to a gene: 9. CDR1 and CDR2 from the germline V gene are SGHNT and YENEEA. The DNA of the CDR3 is TGTGCCAGCAGCGAACCGGGACTAGCGGGAGACGGGCAGTTCTTC. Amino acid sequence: CASSEPGLAGDGQFF.

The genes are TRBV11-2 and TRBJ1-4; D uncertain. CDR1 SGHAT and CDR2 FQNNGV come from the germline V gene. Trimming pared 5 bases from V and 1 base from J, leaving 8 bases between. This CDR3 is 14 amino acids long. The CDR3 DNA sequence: TGTGCCAGCAGCACCCGGGTAACTAATGAAAAACTGTTTTTT. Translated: CASSTRVTNEKLFF.

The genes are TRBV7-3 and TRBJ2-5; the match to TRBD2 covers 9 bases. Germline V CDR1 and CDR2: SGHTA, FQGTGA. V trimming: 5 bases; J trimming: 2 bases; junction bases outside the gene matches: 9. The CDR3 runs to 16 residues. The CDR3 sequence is CASSRTGTSIQETQYF. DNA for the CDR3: TGTGCCAGCAGCCGCACCGGGACTAGCATACAAGAGACCCAGTACTTC. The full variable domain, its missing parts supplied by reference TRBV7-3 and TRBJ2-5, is GAGVSQTPSNKVTEKGKYVELRCDPISGHTALYWYRQSLGQGPEFLIYFQGTGAADDSGLPNDRFFAVRPEGSVSTLKIQRTERGDSAVYLCASSRTGTSIQETQYFGPGTRLLVL.

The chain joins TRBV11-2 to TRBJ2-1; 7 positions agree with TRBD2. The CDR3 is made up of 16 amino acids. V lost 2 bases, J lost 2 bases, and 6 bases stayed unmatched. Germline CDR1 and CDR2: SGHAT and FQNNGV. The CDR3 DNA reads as TGTGCCAGCAGCTTAAGAGGGAGGGCTACCTACAATGAGCAGTTCTTC. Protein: CASSLRGRATYNEQFF.

The CDR3 sequence: CASSSTSGTLTGELFF. DNA for the CDR3: TGCGCCAGCAGCTCAACTAGCGGGACCCTCACCGGGGAGCTGTTTTTT. This rearrangement joins TRBV5-1 to TRBJ2-2, with 10 bases that match TRBD2. CDR1 is SGHRS and CDR2 is YFSETQ in the germline V gene. The CDR3 length is 16 residues. With 3 bases clipped from V and 4 bases from J, the junction kept 6 bases outside the gene matches.

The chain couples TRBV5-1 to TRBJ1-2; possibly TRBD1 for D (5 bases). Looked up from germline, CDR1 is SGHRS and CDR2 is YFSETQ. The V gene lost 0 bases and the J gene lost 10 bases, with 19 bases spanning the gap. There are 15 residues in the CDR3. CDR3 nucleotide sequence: TGCGCCAGCAGCTTGGCCTCGACAGCCCTGATAGACTACACCTTC. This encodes CASSLASTALIDYTF.

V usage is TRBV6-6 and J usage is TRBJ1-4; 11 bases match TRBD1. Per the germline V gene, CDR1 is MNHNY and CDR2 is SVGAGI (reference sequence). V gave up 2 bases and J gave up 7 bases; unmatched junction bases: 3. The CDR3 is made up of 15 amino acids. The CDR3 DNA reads TGTGCCAGCAGTTACCGGGACAGGGGGGCTGAAAAACTGTTTTTT. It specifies CASSYRDRGAEKLFF.

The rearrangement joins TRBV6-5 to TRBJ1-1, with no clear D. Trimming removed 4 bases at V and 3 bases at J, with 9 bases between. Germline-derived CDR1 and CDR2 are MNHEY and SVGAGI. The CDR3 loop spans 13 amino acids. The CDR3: CASSWGAHTEAFF. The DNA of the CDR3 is TGTGCCAGCAGTTGGGGAGCCCACACTGAAGCTTTCTTT.

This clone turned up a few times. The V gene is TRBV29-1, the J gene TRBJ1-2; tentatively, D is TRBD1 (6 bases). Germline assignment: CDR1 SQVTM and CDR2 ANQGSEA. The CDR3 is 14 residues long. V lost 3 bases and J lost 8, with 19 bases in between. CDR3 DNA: TGCAGCGTTGATAAGGGACAACAGTTTATGGGCTACACCTTC. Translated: CSVDKGQQFMGYTF.